The 23 T cell receptor beta chains given below trace back to one sample, sequenced in a study of T cells in Graves' hyperthyroidism and ophthalmopathy. RNA transcripts yielded amplified TCR beta CDR3 regions. HTBI primers were the set used in a first-round RT-PCR of the TCR CDR3. Via MiXCR, TCRdb re-called the multiplex PCR reads, giving one row per CDR3 protein. The sample carries approximately 630,000 distinct CDR3 sequences, under 20% recorded once. The sample comprised blood. The receptor set was obtained from a woman aged 30 to 39 with Graves' hyperthyroidism.

This clonotype was found many times. The CDR3 DNA is TGCAGTGCTAGAGATGATGACAGGGGATCCTACGAGCAGTACTTC. It specifies CSARDDDRGSYEQYF. The chain couples TRBV20-1 to TRBJ2-7, with 8 bases aligning to TRBD1. CDR3 length: 15 residues. Unmatched junction bases numbered 5, after V lost 0 bases and J lost 1 base. Germline V lookup: CDR1 DFQATT, CDR2 SNEGSKA (reference sequence).

The J gene is TRBJ2-5, the V gene TRBV20-1, with 11 bases identical to TRBD1. The CDR3 has 13 amino acids. Germline lookup yields CDR1 DFQATT and CDR2 SNEGSKA (reference sequence). V shed 3 bases, J shed 5 bases, and the junction held 2 bases outside the gene matches. CDR3 bases: TGCAGTGCTAGTGGGACAGGGGGGGAGACCCAGTACTTC. The encoded protein is CSASGTGGETQYF.

This clonotype has at least ten counts. This rearrangement joins TRBV20-1 to TRBJ2-1, with D tentatively TRBD2 (6 bases). Germline V gene sequence: CDR1 DFQATT, CDR2 SNEGSKA (reference sequence). The V end lost 4 bases, the J end lost 10 bases, and 14 bases lay between the germline ends. There are 12 residues in the CDR3. CDR3 sequence: CSAMEGAAEQFF. The CDR3 DNA reads as TGCAGTGCTATGGAGGGAGCGGCCGAGCAGTTCTTC.

This clonotype was counted only a few times. The chain is built from TRBV12-5 and TRBJ2-7; 8 bases align to TRBD1. V lost 5 bases and J lost 2; bases outside the gene matches: 5. From germline, CDR1 is LGHNT and CDR2 FRNRAP. The length of the CDR3 is 14 residues. The CDR3 bases are TGTGCTAGTGGTACCCCGACAGGGGCCTACGAGCAGTACTTC. Protein product: CASGTPTGAYEQYF.

This clonotype has ten or more counts. The V and J genes are TRBV28 and TRBJ2-1; TRBD2 aligns across 8 bases. Per germline, CDR1 MDHEN and CDR2 SYDVKM. V lost 4 bases, J lost 3 bases, and 5 bases stayed unmatched. The CDR3 is made up of 15 amino acids. The CDR3 DNA reads as TGTGCCAGCAGTTCCGCCACTAGCGGCTACAATGAGCAGTTCTTC. Protein: CASSSATSGYNEQFF. Full variable domain (rest looked up from reference TRBV28 and TRBJ2-1): DVKVTQSSRYLVKRTGEKVFLECVQDMDHENMFWYRQDPGLGLRLIYFSYDVKMKEKGDIPEGYSVSREKKERFSLILESASTNQTSMYLCASSSATSGYNEQFFGPGTRLTVL.

This clonotype was detected only a few times. This chain's CDR3 is CASSLTAGGDTQYF. Written as DNA, the CDR3 is TGCGCCAGCAGCTTGACAGCTGGAGGAGATACGCAGTATTTT. The rearrangement joins TRBV5-1 to TRBJ2-3, with D tentatively TRBD2 (5 bases). V was shortened by 1 base and J by 5 bases, with 11 bases between the two germline ends. The germline CDR1 and CDR2 sequences are SGHRS and YFSETQ. The CDR3 length is 14 residues.

This clonotype was picked up a small number of times. This sequence joins TRBV29-1 and TRBJ2-3; D gene unclear. The germline V gene encodes CDR1 SQVTM and CDR2 ANQGSEA. The CDR3 has 14 residues. The germline V and J ends were trimmed by 4 bases and 7 bases, with 18 bases remaining between them. CDR3 DNA sequence: TGCAGCGTTGGTTCCAGGCCCATCCTACATACGCAGTATTTT. Its translation: CSVGSRPILHTQYF.

This clonotype has just a few counts. J is TRBJ2-1 and V is TRBV5-1; 7 bases are shared with TRBD2. The V and J ends lost 0 bases and 1 base, in that order; junction bases with no gene match: 7. The CDR3 contains 17 residues. The germline V gene encodes CDR1 SGHRS and CDR2 YFSETQ. CDR3 nucleotides: TGCGCCAGCAGCTTGGACCTACTAGCGCGATCCTACAATGAGCAGTTCTTC. This sequence encodes CASSLDLLARSYNEQFF.

On this clonotype: This may be a read error, as it is one base from a much larger clone. The rearrangement joins TRBV12-3 or TRBV12-4 to TRBJ2-1; TRBD2 matches 9 bases. J lost 4 bases, V lost 6 bases, and 7 bases had no gene match. There are 15 residues in the CDR3. The CDR3 here is CASRPTSGPYNEQFF. The CDR3 DNA reads TGTGCCAGCAGGCCGACTAGCGGACCTTACAATGAGCAGTTCTTC.

Many counts were recorded for this clonotype. The chain couples TRBV4-3 to TRBJ2-5; D not certain. The CDR3 is made up of 14 amino acids. Trimming pared 0 bases from V and 2 bases from J, leaving 7 bases between. The V gene's germline CDR1 is LGHNA and CDR2 YSLEER. CDR3 region: CASSQDGFQETQYF. CDR3 DNA sequence: TGCGCCAGCAGCCAAGATGGATTTCAAGAGACCCAGTACTTC.

About this clonotype: Just one base apart from a much larger clone, this may be a read error. The chain uses TRBV29-1 and TRBJ2-7; the match to TRBD1 covers 7 bases. The germline V gene encodes CDR1 SQVTM and CDR2 ANQGSEA. The CDR3 sequence is 10 residues long. The CDR3 sequence: CRVRDSEQYF. The DNA of the CDR3 is TGCAGAGTCCGGGACAGCGAGCAGTACTTC.

This clonotype has a count of ten or more. V and J are TRBV20-1 and TRBJ2-1; 10 positions match TRBD2. Losses at the gene ends were 1 base for V and 8 bases for J; bases not matched to a gene: 5. CDR3 length: 14 residues. CDR1 and CDR2 from the germline V gene are DFQATT and SNEGSKA (reference sequence). The CDR3 is CSARVSGRGDEQFF. CDR3 sequence (DNA): TGCAGTGCTAGAGTAAGCGGGAGGGGCGATGAGCAGTTCTTC.

The V gene is TRBV20-1, the J gene TRBJ2-2; D is undetermined. The germline gives CDR1 DFQATT, CDR2 SNEGSKA (reference sequence). This CDR3 contains 14 residues. DNA of the CDR3: TGCAGCGCCCCGGCCCCTTCAGACACCGGGGAGCTGTTTTTT. Translated: CSAPAPSDTGELFF.

The genes are TRBV9 and TRBJ1-1; 8 nucleotides match TRBD1. This CDR3 is 16 amino acids long. The V gene's germline CDR1 is SGDLS and CDR2 YYNGEE. The ends lost 3 bases at V and 0 bases at J; junction bases unmatched: 7. The chain's CDR3 is CASSGGTGSMNTEAFF. Written as DNA, the CDR3 is TGTGCCAGCAGCGGCGGGACAGGCTCCATGAACACTGAAGCTTTCTTT.

This clonotype occurred many times. J is TRBJ2-1 and V is TRBV6-1, with 7 bases that match TRBD2. This CDR3 has 16 amino acids. Germline V gives CDR1 MNHNS, CDR2 SASEGT. Trimming cost V 0 bases and J 3 bases; bases outside gene matches: 5. The CDR3 DNA sequence: TGTGCCAGCAGTGAAGCTGAGGCTAGCGGCTACAATGAGCAGTTCTTC. Its protein is CASSEAEASGYNEQFF.

Many counts were recorded for this clonotype. The junction and the germline gene differ at one end; a read error may be behind it. V gene TRBV27 combines with J gene TRBJ2-7; D is possibly TRBD1 (5 bases). Germline lookup yields CDR1 MNHEY and CDR2 SMNVEV (reference sequence). This CDR3 comprises 13 residues. CDR3 protein: CASSLGPVYEQYF. The CDR3 nucleotides are TGCGCCAGCAGCTTGGGGCCAGTCTACGAGCAGTACTTC.

V and J are TRBV2 and TRBJ1-6; D is ambiguous. Germline loops: CDR1 SNHLY, CDR2 FYNNEI. CDR3 size: 12 residues. Trimming removed 3 bases at V and 8 bases at J, with 5 bases between. The CDR3 region has the DNA TGTGCCAGCAGTGACTTTTATTCACCCCTCCACTTT. It is translated as CASSDFYSPLHF.

This clonotype was counted between two and nine times. V and J are TRBV2 and TRBJ2-3, with 11 bases lining up with TRBD2. Germline V gene data show CDR1 as SNHLY and CDR2 as FYNNEI. The CDR3 spans 17 residues. The J segment lost 6 bases and the V segment lost 5 bases, leaving 13 bases of the junction unmatched. The CDR3 is CASSPSLRLAGRDTQYF. The DNA for the CDR3 is TGTGCCAGCAGTCCCTCACTTCGACTAGCGGGGCGTGATACGCAGTATTTT.

This clonotype was picked up many times. The rearrangement joins TRBV13 to TRBJ2-7; perhaps TRBD2 as D (6 bases). The V end was cut by 3 bases, the J end by 7 bases, with 13 bases between. The CDR3 contains 13 residues. In germline, CDR1 is PRHDT, CDR2 FYEKMQ (reference sequence). The CDR3 region is CASSFRSGWEQYF. In DNA form, the CDR3 reads TGTGCCAGCAGCTTCCGCAGCGGGTGGGAGCAGTACTTC.

This clonotype showed up just a few times. The chain carries TRBV4-3 and TRBJ2-7; D uncertain. V was shortened by 2 bases and J by 7 bases, with 21 bases between the two germline ends. Germline loops: CDR1 LGHNA, CDR2 YSLEER. This CDR3 spans 16 amino acids. The CDR3: CASSQPPVPTTHEQYF. Here the CDR3 DNA reads TGCGCCAGCAGCCAACCCCCGGTTCCCACTACCCATGAGCAGTACTTC.

This chain links TRBV2 with TRBJ2-7; 11 bases line up with TRBD1. V was pared by 6 bases and J by 3 bases, with 10 bases of the junction left unmatched. The germline gives CDR1 SNHLY, CDR2 FYNNEI. This CDR3 has 16 amino acids. CDR3 amino acids: CASREDRGLGGYEQYF. CDR3 in DNA: TGTGCCAGCAGGGAGGACAGGGGGCTTGGAGGCTACGAGCAGTACTTC.

This clonotype was detected only a few times. V is TRBV29-1 and J is TRBJ2-6; D is perhaps TRBD1 or TRBD2 (6 bases each). Trimming cost V 6 bases and J 0 bases, with 15 bases left between them. The CDR3 spans 16 residues. The germline CDR1 and CDR2 sequences are SQVTM and ANQGSEA. CDR3 DNA: TGCAGCGTCGGACCCGGGGGCTACTCTGGGGCCAACGTCCTGACTTTC. Its protein is CSVGPGGYSGANVLTF.

V and J are TRBV2 and TRBJ1-4, with D perhaps TRBD1 (6 bases). From germline, CDR1 is SNHLY and CDR2 FYNNEI. The CDR3 sequence is 14 residues long. Trimming removed 2 bases from V and 11 bases from J, with 15 bases in between. The DNA for the CDR3 is TGTGCCAGCAGTGAACGGGTGACAGGTGGGAAACTGTTTTTT. It encodes CASSERVTGGKLFF.